The rows below give T cell receptor beta chains drawn from one sample of a study of T cell repertoires in cytomegalovirus infection. TCRdb reprocessed the reads via MiXCR and lists one record per CDR3 protein. The sample includes 110,000 to 150,000 distinct CDR3 sequences, approximately 30% of them seen just once. Their antigens are not known. The starting material was CD8+ T cells from cultured PBMCs, obtained from culture after CMV antigen stimulation. The receptors come from a human donor in good health (CMV status not recorded). Some clones in this sample may be carry-over from other donors' samples. The CDR3 runs from the conserved cysteine through the conserved F or W. Fields, in order: D gene, V gene, J gene, CDR3 protein. A D gene is named only where the DNA matches it firmly.

d_gene: .
v_gene: TRBV9
j_gene: TRBJ1-3
CDR3aa: CASSPGRISRNTIYF

d_gene: .
v_gene: TRBV7-9
j_gene: TRBJ1-2
CDR3aa: CASSLVQADYTF

d_gene: TRBD1
v_gene: TRBV27
j_gene: TRBJ2-7
CDR3aa: CASSEPSGTGGYEQYF

d_gene: .
v_gene: TRBV7-8
j_gene: TRBJ2-7
CDR3aa: CASSPRGPSYEQYF

d_gene: .
v_gene: TRBV11-3
j_gene: TRBJ2-7
CDR3aa: CASSPTTTGSEQYF

d_gene: .
v_gene: TRBV5-6
j_gene: TRBJ2-3
CDR3aa: CASSLAATSALADTQYF

d_gene: TRBD2
v_gene: TRBV3-1
j_gene: TRBJ2-3
CDR3aa: CASSHTAGDTQYF

d_gene: TRBD2
v_gene: TRBV13
j_gene: TRBJ2-7
CDR3aa: CASRRRVAGGPSSYEQYF

d_gene: .
v_gene: TRBV28
j_gene: TRBJ1-1
CDR3aa: CASSFVLLNTEAFF

d_gene: .
v_gene: TRBV6-6
j_gene: TRBJ2-1
CDR3aa: CASTPTTGRPGDEQFF

d_gene: .
v_gene: TRBV6-8
j_gene: TRBJ2-7
CDR3aa: CASQRQGLYEQYF

d_gene: .
v_gene: TRBV27
j_gene: TRBJ1-5
CDR3aa: CASSLIGYSNQPQHF

d_gene: .
v_gene: TRBV20-1
j_gene: TRBJ2-3
CDR3aa: CSALAGATFSTDTQYF

d_gene: .
v_gene: TRBV19
j_gene: TRBJ1-4
CDR3aa: CASRPGGQTEKLFF

d_gene: TRBD1
v_gene: TRBV7-6
j_gene: TRBJ2-7
CDR3aa: CASSTGTGLYEQYF

d_gene: TRBD2
v_gene: TRBV7-3
j_gene: TRBJ2-7
CDR3aa: CASSHGSGGGYEQYF

d_gene: .
v_gene: TRBV7-9
j_gene: TRBJ2-3
CDR3aa: CASSQPGGDTQYF

d_gene: .
v_gene: TRBV18
j_gene: TRBJ1-2
CDR3aa: CASSPLRGSYGYTF

d_gene: .
v_gene: TRBV9
j_gene: TRBJ1-2
CDR3aa: CASSASGQSYGYTF

d_gene: TRBD2
v_gene: TRBV13
j_gene: TRBJ2-2
CDR3aa: CASSVGLAGSTGELFF

d_gene: .
v_gene: TRBV6-2/TRBV6-3
j_gene: TRBJ2-7
CDR3aa: CASSSGYLLGASVYEQYF

d_gene: .
v_gene: TRBV6-1
j_gene: TRBJ1-1
CDR3aa: CASGGAMNTEAFF

d_gene: .
v_gene: TRBV7-8
j_gene: TRBJ2-5
CDR3aa: CASSFLATKETQYF

d_gene: .
v_gene: TRBV2
j_gene: TRBJ1-2
CDR3aa: CASSADRTFYGYTF

d_gene: .
v_gene: TRBV27
j_gene: TRBJ1-2
CDR3aa: CASRTGGGDGYTF

d_gene: .
v_gene: TRBV12-3/TRBV12-4
j_gene: TRBJ2-2
CDR3aa: CASRRTQNTGELFF

d_gene: .
v_gene: TRBV4-1
j_gene: TRBJ1-6
CDR3aa: CASSQDPGPSFPLHF

d_gene: .
v_gene: TRBV14
j_gene: TRBJ2-1
CDR3aa: CASSLNFYNEQFF

d_gene: .
v_gene: TRBV6-6
j_gene: TRBJ1-5
CDR3aa: CASTRGFQPQHF

d_gene: .
v_gene: TRBV27
j_gene: TRBJ2-3
CDR3aa: CASSFGPTRTDTQYF

d_gene: .
v_gene: TRBV4-1
j_gene: TRBJ2-7
CDR3aa: CASSQGPSYEQYF

d_gene: .
v_gene: TRBV6-1
j_gene: TRBJ1-4
CDR3aa: CASSYMTVGEKLFF

d_gene: .
v_gene: TRBV12-3/TRBV12-4
j_gene: TRBJ2-1
CDR3aa: CASSLGFGGSYNEQFF

d_gene: .
v_gene: TRBV12-5
j_gene: TRBJ1-1
CDR3aa: CASGSGVTEAFF

d_gene: .
v_gene: TRBV7-2
j_gene: TRBJ2-5
CDR3aa: CASSLALTGAAQYF

d_gene: TRBD1
v_gene: TRBV7-2
j_gene: TRBJ1-1
CDR3aa: CASSLGTGGLEAFF

d_gene: .
v_gene: TRBV4-1
j_gene: TRBJ1-1
CDR3aa: CASSHHTAEAFF

d_gene: TRBD2
v_gene: TRBV28
j_gene: TRBJ2-7
CDR3aa: CASSCGLAGAPPYEQYF

d_gene: TRBD1
v_gene: TRBV19
j_gene: TRBJ2-7
CDR3aa: CASSPWTGGGLTYEQYF

d_gene: .
v_gene: TRBV2
j_gene: TRBJ1-5
CDR3aa: CASSDWEGGNQPQHF

d_gene: .
v_gene: TRBV12-3/TRBV12-4
j_gene: TRBJ1-2
CDR3aa: CASSGQRHYGYTF

d_gene: TRBD1
v_gene: TRBV10-3
j_gene: TRBJ2-3
CDR3aa: CAISDRDRPDTQYF

d_gene: .
v_gene: TRBV4-1
j_gene: TRBJ2-7
CDR3aa: CASSQVLKTEQYF

d_gene: .
v_gene: TRBV7-9
j_gene: TRBJ1-4
CDR3aa: CASSQPQEVRPGEKLFF

d_gene: TRBD2
v_gene: TRBV7-8
j_gene: TRBJ2-7
CDR3aa: CASSLTGRQSYEQYF

d_gene: .
v_gene: TRBV10-3
j_gene: TRBJ1-3
CDR3aa: CAISSEGQVGNTIYF

d_gene: .
v_gene: TRBV11-2
j_gene: TRBJ2-3
CDR3aa: CASSSLEGVTDTQYF

d_gene: .
v_gene: TRBV12-3/TRBV12-4
j_gene: TRBJ1-1
CDR3aa: CATRRGFLNTEAFF

d_gene: .
v_gene: TRBV11-2
j_gene: TRBJ2-7
CDR3aa: CASSLADIYYEQYF

d_gene: .
v_gene: TRBV28
j_gene: TRBJ1-2
CDR3aa: CASSLLGAKNGYTF

d_gene: .
v_gene: TRBV7-6
j_gene: TRBJ2-3
CDR3aa: CASKGESPDTQYF

d_gene: .
v_gene: TRBV7-9
j_gene: TRBJ2-6
CDR3aa: CASTFSESGANVLTF

d_gene: .
v_gene: TRBV12-3/TRBV12-4
j_gene: TRBJ2-1
CDR3aa: CASSLGTALNEQFF

d_gene: TRBD1
v_gene: TRBV12-3/TRBV12-4
j_gene: TRBJ2-7
CDR3aa: CASSSSGTGVDEQYF

d_gene: .
v_gene: TRBV27
j_gene: TRBJ1-4
CDR3aa: CASSLSPGDEKLFF